These T cell receptor beta chains were read from a single sample in a study of cytomegalovirus exposure and HLA in healthy donors. Sequencing used immunoSEQ multiplex PCR; TCRdb keeps in-frame clones, though not all of them. This sample yields over 250,000 clones, of which roughly 89% are seen a single time; roughly 4% belongs to the top ten. Material for sequencing was PBMCs. Every receptor here comes from a middle-aged man in good health and CMV-seropositive. Both conserved end residues are part of each CDR3. Each record gives: J gene, clone size, V gene, D gene, CDR3 protein, CDR3 DNA. The D gene is left open where the match is weak. Clone size is not always given. Where it is, it says once, few, many or a class for expanded clones.

j_gene: TRBJ1-3
abundance: .
v_gene: TRBV28
d_gene: .
CDR3aa: CASSSPGDTIYF
CDR3nt: TGTGCCAGCAGTTCCCCTGGAGACACCATATATTTT

j_gene: TRBJ2-5
abundance: once
v_gene: TRBV7-9
d_gene: .
CDR3aa: CASSSQETQYF
CDR3nt: TGTGCCAGCAGCTCACAAGAGACCCAGTACTTC

j_gene: TRBJ1-1
abundance: .
v_gene: TRBV15
d_gene: TRBD1
CDR3aa: CATSVWDRGRSEAFF
CDR3nt: TGTGCCACCAGCGTATGGGACAGGGGTAGGTCTGAAGCTTTCTTT

j_gene: TRBJ1-6
abundance: .
v_gene: TRBV19
d_gene: .
CDR3aa: CASKSSYNSPLHF
CDR3nt: TGTGCCAGTAAGAGCTCCTATAATTCACCCCTCCACTTT

j_gene: TRBJ2-1
abundance: .
v_gene: TRBV11-3
d_gene: .
CDR3aa: CASSQSGTPDLYNEQFF
CDR3nt: TGTGCCAGCAGCCAAAGCGGGACACCCGACCTCTACAATGAGCAGTTCTTC

j_gene: TRBJ2-7
abundance: .
v_gene: TRBV10-1
d_gene: TRBD2
CDR3aa: CASSGGASGSYEQYF
CDR3nt: TGCGCCAGCAGTGGAGGTGCTAGCGGGAGTTACGAGCAGTACTTC

j_gene: TRBJ2-7
abundance: .
v_gene: TRBV19
d_gene: .
CDR3aa: CASSDEFPTNEQYF
CDR3nt: TGTGCCAGTAGTGACGAGTTTCCGACTAACGAGCAGTACTTC

j_gene: TRBJ2-1
abundance: .
v_gene: TRBV10-1
d_gene: TRBD2
CDR3aa: CASSDTSGGLNEQFF
CDR3nt: TGCGCCAGCAGCGATACTAGCGGGGGACTAAATGAGCAGTTCTTC

j_gene: TRBJ1-2
abundance: .
v_gene: TRBV18
d_gene: .
CDR3aa: CASSPRGRDYGYTF
CDR3nt: TGTGCCAGCTCACCACGGGGCAGGGACTATGGCTACACCTTC

j_gene: TRBJ2-3
abundance: .
v_gene: TRBV6-6
d_gene: TRBD2
CDR3aa: CASSYSPLAGADTQYF
CDR3nt: TGTGCCAGCAGTTACTCGCCACTAGCGGGGGCAGATACGCAGTATTTT

j_gene: TRBJ2-7
abundance: .
v_gene: TRBV7-9
d_gene: TRBD2
CDR3aa: CASSLGLAGAGEQYF
CDR3nt: TGTGCCAGCAGCTTAGGACTAGCGGGAGCGGGGGAGCAGTACTTC

j_gene: TRBJ2-5
abundance: .
v_gene: TRBV4-1
d_gene: .
CDR3aa: CASSQDPGYSYQETQYF
CDR3nt: TGCGCCAGCAGCCAAGATCCTGGGTACAGTTACCAAGAGACCCAGTACTTC

j_gene: TRBJ2-1
abundance: .
v_gene: TRBV19
d_gene: TRBD2
CDR3aa: CASSIVYGRANEQFF
CDR3nt: TGTGCCAGTAGTATAGTTTACGGGAGGGCTAATGAGCAGTTCTTC

j_gene: TRBJ2-7
abundance: .
v_gene: TRBV5-1
d_gene: TRBD1
CDR3aa: CASSTGTDYEQYF
CDR3nt: TGCGCCAGCAGCACGGGGACAGACTACGAGCAGTACTTC

j_gene: TRBJ2-3
abundance: .
v_gene: TRBV5-1
d_gene: TRBD2
CDR3aa: CASSLVVAGGGTDTQYF
CDR3nt: TGCGCCAGCAGCCTGGTCGTTGCGGGAGGTGGTACAGATACGCAGTATTTT

j_gene: TRBJ2-7
abundance: .
v_gene: TRBV28
d_gene: .
CDR3aa: CASIGSRQGRVEQYF
CDR3nt: TGTGCCAGTATTGGGTCGAGGCAGGGGAGGGTCGAGCAGTACTTC

j_gene: TRBJ2-7
abundance: .
v_gene: TRBV27
d_gene: TRBD2
CDR3aa: CASSLYAGAYEQYF
CDR3nt: TGTGCCAGCAGTTTATATGCGGGAGCATACGAGCAGTACTTC

j_gene: TRBJ1-5
abundance: .
v_gene: TRBV6-6
d_gene: .
CDR3aa: CASSHSYQPQHF
CDR3nt: TGTGCCAGCAGTCACTCCTATCAGCCCCAGCATTTT

j_gene: TRBJ2-1
abundance: .
v_gene: TRBV27
d_gene: TRBD2
CDR3aa: CASSLLSSGVANEQFF
CDR3nt: TGTGCCAGCAGTTTATTATCTAGCGGGGTAGCGAATGAGCAGTTCTTC

j_gene: TRBJ2-1
abundance: .
v_gene: TRBV7-8
d_gene: .
CDR3aa: CASNLKVGGTAWDEQFF
CDR3nt: TGTGCCAGCAACCTTAAAGTCGGCGGGACGGCCTGGGATGAGCAGTTCTTC

j_gene: TRBJ1-2
abundance: .
v_gene: TRBV19
d_gene: TRBD1
CDR3aa: CASSNPDRSYGYTF
CDR3nt: TGTGCCAGTAGTAACCCGGACAGGAGCTATGGCTACACCTTC

j_gene: TRBJ2-7
abundance: .
v_gene: TRBV9
d_gene: .
CDR3aa: CASSVGAGSSYEQYF
CDR3nt: TGTGCCAGCAGCGTAGGAGCGGGCTCCTCCTACGAGCAGTACTTC

j_gene: TRBJ2-7
abundance: .
v_gene: TRBV28
d_gene: TRBD2
CDR3aa: CASSPPGGSREQYF
CDR3nt: TGTGCCAGCAGTCCACCGGGAGGGTCAAGGGAGCAGTACTTC

j_gene: TRBJ2-5
abundance: .
v_gene: TRBV27
d_gene: .
CDR3aa: CASRREFGETQYF
CDR3nt: TGTGCCAGCAGACGGGAGTTCGGGGAGACCCAGTACTTC

j_gene: TRBJ1-5
abundance: .
v_gene: TRBV19
d_gene: .
CDR3aa: CASSILATISNQPQHF
CDR3nt: TGTGCCAGTAGTATATTAGCCACGATTAGCAATCAGCCCCAGCATTTT

j_gene: TRBJ1-4
abundance: .
v_gene: TRBV19
d_gene: .
CDR3aa: CASSPWGGVGEKLFF
CDR3nt: TGTGCCAGTAGTCCATGGGGGGGAGTAGGTGAAAAACTGTTTTTT

j_gene: TRBJ2-3
abundance: .
v_gene: TRBV11-3
d_gene: TRBD2
CDR3aa: CASSSLAGDDTQYF
CDR3nt: TGTGCCAGCAGCTCCCTAGCGGGAGACGATACGCAGTATTTT

j_gene: TRBJ1-4
abundance: .
v_gene: TRBV4-1
d_gene: .
CDR3aa: CASSPAPEEEKLFF
CDR3nt: TGCGCCAGCAGCCCGGCCCCCGAGGAGGAAAAACTGTTTTTT

j_gene: TRBJ2-1
abundance: once
v_gene: TRBV4-3
d_gene: TRBD1
CDR3aa: CASSPDRGNEQFF
CDR3nt: TGCGCCAGCAGCCCGGACAGGGGTAATGAGCAGTTCTTC

j_gene: TRBJ2-1
abundance: .
v_gene: TRBV5-1
d_gene: TRBD1
CDR3aa: CASSTGTGAGGEQFF
CDR3nt: TGCGCCAGCAGCACCGGGACAGGGGCCGGGGGAGAGCAGTTCTTC

j_gene: TRBJ2-1
abundance: .
v_gene: TRBV14
d_gene: TRBD2
CDR3aa: CASSASGNYNEQFF
CDR3nt: TGTGCCAGCAGCGCCAGCGGGAACTACAATGAGCAGTTCTTC

j_gene: TRBJ2-5
abundance: .
v_gene: TRBV21-1
d_gene: .
CDR3aa: CASSGTSAQETQYF
CDR3nt: TGTGCCAGCAGCGGGACTAGCGCTCAAGAGACCCAGTACTTC